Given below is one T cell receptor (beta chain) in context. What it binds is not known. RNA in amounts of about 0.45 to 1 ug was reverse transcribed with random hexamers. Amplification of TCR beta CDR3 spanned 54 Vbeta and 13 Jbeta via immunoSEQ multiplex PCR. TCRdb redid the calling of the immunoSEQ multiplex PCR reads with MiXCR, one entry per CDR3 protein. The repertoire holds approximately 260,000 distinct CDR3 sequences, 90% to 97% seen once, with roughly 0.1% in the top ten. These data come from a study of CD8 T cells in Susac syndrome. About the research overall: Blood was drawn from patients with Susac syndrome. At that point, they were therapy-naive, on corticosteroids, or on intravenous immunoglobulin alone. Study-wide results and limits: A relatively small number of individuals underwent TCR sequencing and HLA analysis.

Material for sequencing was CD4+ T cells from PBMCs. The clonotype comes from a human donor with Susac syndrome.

CDR3 residues: CASSPKGGEAFF. CDR3 nucleotide sequence: TGTGCCAGCTCACCAAAAGGGGGAGAAGCTTTCTTT. The chain employs TRBV18 and TRBJ1-1; D possibly corresponds to TRBD1 (6 bases). V was trimmed by 2 bases and J by 8 bases, leaving 9 bases between them. CDR1 is KGHSH, CDR2 LQKENI, per germline. This CDR3 contains 12 residues. Complete variable domain (other parts from reference TRBV18 and TRBJ1-1): NAGVMQNPRHLVRRRGQEARLRCSPMKGHSHVYWYRQLPEEGLKFMVYLQKENIIDESGMPKERFSAEFPKEGPSILRIQQVVRGDSAAYFCASSPKGGEAFFGQGTRLTVV.